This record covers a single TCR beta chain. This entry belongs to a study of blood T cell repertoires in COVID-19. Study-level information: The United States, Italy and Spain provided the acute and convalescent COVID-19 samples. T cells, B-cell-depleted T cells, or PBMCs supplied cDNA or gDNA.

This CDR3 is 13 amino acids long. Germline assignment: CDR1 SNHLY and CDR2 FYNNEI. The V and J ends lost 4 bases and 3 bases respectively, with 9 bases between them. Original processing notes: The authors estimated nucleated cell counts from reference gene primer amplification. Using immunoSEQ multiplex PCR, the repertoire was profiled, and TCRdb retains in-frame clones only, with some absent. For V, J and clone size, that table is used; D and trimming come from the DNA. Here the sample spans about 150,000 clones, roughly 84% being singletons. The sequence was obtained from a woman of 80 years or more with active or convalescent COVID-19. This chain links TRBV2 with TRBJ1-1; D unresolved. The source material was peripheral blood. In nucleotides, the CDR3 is TGTGCCAGCAGTGTCTGGAGAGACACTGAAGCTTTCTTT. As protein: CASSVWRDTEAFF.